These 31 T cell receptor beta chains originate from one sample sequenced in a study of T cells after yellow fever vaccination (dated by TCRdb to the late 2010s). The library was prepared using 5' RACE. For sequencing, an Illumina HiSeq 2500 was employed. TCRdb cleaned the public reads at Q25 with fastp, built clones with MiXCR and kept in-frame beta chains. Here each entry gathers all rows of one CDR3 protein and keeps the most common genes and DNA. The sample table shows under 700,000 distinct CDR3 sequences, and about 17% are seen once. The ten largest clonotypes hold approximately 15% of the sample. This sample's treatment or condition label indicates: live attenuated yellow fever vaccine strain. The input for sequencing was PBMCs, taken more than 4 days after the first yellow fever vaccination. These TCRs come from a man aged 18 to 29 who received the YFV17D yellow fever vaccine.

The chain combines TRBV20-1 with TRBJ1-1; D is uncertain. The CDR3 length is 13 residues. V was pared by 3 bases and J by 0 bases, with 8 bases between. The germline CDR1 and CDR2 sequences are DFQATT and SNEGSKA (reference sequence). CDR3 region: CSARRMMNTEAFF. The CDR3 DNA follows: TGCAGTGCTAGGCGCATGATGAACACTGAAGCTTTCTTT.

This clonotype was detected only a few times. The chain couples TRBV27 to TRBJ1-2; TRBD1 agrees at 8 bases. V was pared by 7 bases and J by 4 bases, with 11 bases of the junction left unmatched. This CDR3 contains 15 residues. CDR1 MNHEY and CDR2 SMNVEV come from the germline V gene (reference sequence). The chain's CDR3 is CASKAPRTGSYGYTF. For the CDR3, the DNA is TGTGCCAGCAAGGCCCCCCGGACAGGGTCCTATGGCTACACCTTC.

This clonotype was found a few times. CDR3 nucleotides: TGTGCCAGCAGTTACTCAGAAGGGGTTGGGGCCAACGTCCTGACTTTC. This encodes CASSYSEGVGANVLTF. The chain couples TRBV6-5 to TRBJ2-6, with a weak D call TRBD1 (5 bases). Germline CDR1 and CDR2: MNHEY and SVGAGI. The CDR3 length is 16 residues. The V end lost 0 bases, the J end lost 3 bases, and 9 bases lay between the germline ends.

This clonotype was counted only a few times. The V call is TRBV4-3, the J call TRBJ1-1, with D uncertain. Per the germline V gene, CDR1 is LGHNA and CDR2 is YSLEER. Trimming removed 4 bases at V and 2 bases at J, with 11 bases between. There are 14 residues in the CDR3. CDR3 loop: CASSPITANTEAFF. CDR3 in DNA: TGCGCCAGCAGCCCAATAACAGCCAACACTGAAGCTTTCTTT.

This clonotype was counted only a few times. The CDR3 here is CASSPPGSLNEKLFF. The CDR3, as DNA: TGTGCCAGCAGTCCACCGGGCTCCCTTAATGAAAAACTGTTTTTT. V and J are TRBV28 and TRBJ1-4; D remains unclear. The CDR3 has 15 amino acids. V shed 5 bases and J shed 4 bases, with 14 bases lying between them. CDR1 and CDR2 from the germline V gene are MDHEN and SYDVKM.

This CDR3 reads CASSFGRREIYEQYF. In DNA, the CDR3 is TGTGCCAGCAGCTTCGGTAGGCGAGAAATATACGAGCAGTACTTC. The chain combines TRBV7-2 with TRBJ2-7; D not certain. CDR3 size: 15 residues. V was cut by 3 bases and J by 4 bases, with 16 bases left in between. CDR1 is SGHTA, CDR2 FQGNSA, per germline.

The chain uses TRBV12-3 or TRBV12-4 and TRBJ2-7, with 7 positions matching TRBD1. The CDR3 is 14 residues long. Germline trimming cut 5 bases from V and 3 bases from J; bases unmatched to any gene: 7. CDR3 region: CASSPTGQVYEQYF. The CDR3 DNA reads TGTGCCAGCAGTCCGACAGGACAGGTCTACGAGCAGTACTTC.

This clonotype was counted between two and nine times. The J gene is TRBJ1-2, the V gene TRBV18; D unclear. CDR3 size: 15 residues. The germline gives CDR1 KGHSH, CDR2 LQKENI. Trimming took 4 bases from V and 2 from J, leaving 14 bases between them. The CDR3 nucleotides read TGTGCCAGCTCACTCTTCCCAGGAGGGAACTATGGCTACACCTTC. It encodes CASSLFPGGNYGYTF.

The chain carries TRBV5-1 and TRBJ2-3, with TRBD1 identical over 7 bases. Looked up from germline, CDR1 is SGHRS and CDR2 is YFSETQ. J gave up 2 bases and V 3 bases, and 9 bases lay outside the gene matches. This CDR3 contains 16 residues. CDR3 protein: CASSSGPRGITDTQYF. The CDR3 nucleotides are TGCGCCAGCAGCTCCGGCCCCAGGGGGATCACAGATACGCAGTATTTT.

This clonotype appeared many times. This chain uses TRBV15 with TRBJ2-3, with 9 bases fitting TRBD2. The CDR3 extends over 15 amino acids. The germline V gene has CDR1 LNHNV and CDR2 YYDKDF (reference sequence). After removal of 5 bases from V and 0 bases from J, the junction contained 3 bases not matched to a gene. The CDR3 DNA follows: TGTGCCACCAGCGGAGGACTAGCGAGCACAGATACGCAGTATTTT. It yields the protein CATSGGLASTDTQYF.

This clonotype has just a few counts. The chain employs TRBV3-1 and TRBJ1-4; D gene uncertain. The CDR3 sequence is 12 residues long. V dropped 2 bases and J dropped 10 bases, with 8 bases sitting between them. Germline V gene sequence: CDR1 LGHDT, CDR2 YNNKEL (reference sequence). The CDR3 bases are TGTGCCAGCAGCCAAAGGACCCGAAAACTGTTTTTT. This codes for CASSQRTRKLFF. The whole variable domain, remainder taken from reference TRBV3-1 and TRBJ1-4, is DTAVSQTPKYLVTQMGNDKSIKCEQNLGHDTMYWYKQDSKKFLKIMFSYNNKELIINETVPNRFSPKSPDKAHLNLHINSLELGDSAVYFCASSQRTRKLFFGSGTQLSVL.

This chain connects TRBV6-5 to TRBJ1-5, with D possibly matching TRBD1 (5 bases). CDR3 length equals 14 residues. The germline CDR1 and CDR2 sequences are MNHEY and SVGAGI. Trimming shortened V by 2 bases and J by 3 bases, and 8 bases separated the two germline ends. CDR3 nucleotides: TGTGCCAGCAGTTACAGCAGGGACAATCAGCCCCAGCATTTT. Amino acid sequence: CASSYSRDNQPQHF.

This clonotype was recorded a few times. The V and J genes are TRBV7-9 and TRBJ2-7; D may be TRBD1 or TRBD2 (5 bases each). CDR1 and CDR2 (germline): SEHNR, FQNEAQ (reference sequence). The CDR3 length is 16 residues. V lost 1 base and J lost 6, with 19 bases in between. CDR3 sequence reads: CASSLEVGTVGPEQYF. The CDR3 DNA sequence: TGTGCCAGCAGCTTAGAAGTCGGGACCGTCGGGCCCGAGCAGTACTTC.

The chain combines TRBV6-5 with TRBJ2-1; D call uncertain. CDR1 is MNHEY, CDR2 SVGAGI, per germline. The ends were cut back, 8 bases at V and 0 bases at J, with 8 bases in the middle. This CDR3 comprises 13 residues. The CDR3 reads CASGPFSYNEQFF. The CDR3 bases are TGTGCCAGCGGGCCCTTCTCCTACAATGAGCAGTTCTTC.

This clonotype has more than one count but fewer than ten. V usage is TRBV18 and J usage is TRBJ1-1; TRBD1 matches 9 bases. CDR3 size: 15 residues. Germline CDR1 reads KGHSH; CDR2 reads LQKENI. Germline trimming cut 6 bases from V and 0 bases from J; bases unmatched to any gene: 5. The CDR3 DNA is TGTGCCAGCTCGGGGACAGGGCGGCTGAACACTGAAGCTTTCTTT. Encoded protein: CASSGTGRLNTEAFF.

For this clonotype: An end of the junction does not agree with germline; a read error may underlie this. The chain is built from TRBV7-7 and TRBJ2-1; D is uncertain. There are 15 residues in the CDR3. The germline V gene has CDR1 SSHAT and CDR2 FNYEAQ (reference sequence). CDR3 residues: CASSSSLLLSNEQFF. The DNA of the CDR3 is TGTGCTAGCAGCTCGTCTCTCCTCCTGTCCAATGAGCAGTTCTTC.

The rearrangement links TRBV6-6 to TRBJ2-7, with 7 bases fitting TRBD1. Germline V gene sequence: CDR1 MNHNY, CDR2 SVGAGI (reference sequence). J lost 6 bases, V lost 6 bases, and 8 bases had no gene match. CDR3 size: 13 residues. The CDR3 loop reads CASRGDRIGEQYV. The CDR3 DNA reads TGTGCCAGCAGGGGGGACAGAATCGGCGAGCAGTACGTC.

V and J are TRBV4-3 and TRBJ1-3; D is unclear. The germline CDR1 and CDR2 sequences are LGHNA and YSLEER. The CDR3 is made up of 15 amino acids. The V gene lost 4 bases and the J gene lost 0 bases, with 10 bases spanning the gap. The CDR3 region has the DNA TGCGCCAGCAGCCGCCTCGTAGGCTCTGGAAACACCATATATTTT. Its protein product is CASSRLVGSGNTIYF.

This clonotype came up a few times. This CDR3 is CASSQDPGAREQYV. DNA for the CDR3: TGCGCCAGCAGCCAAGATCCAGGGGCGCGGGAGCAGTACGTC. The chain employs TRBV4-1 and TRBJ2-7; perhaps TRBD1 as D (6 bases). Trimming left V 0 bases short and J 7 bases short, with 13 bases between. Germline CDR1 and CDR2: MGHRA and YSYEKL. This CDR3 comprises 14 residues.

This clonotype was picked up a small number of times. The CDR3 loop is CAIGRTSSWNEQFF. CDR3 in DNA: TGTGCCATCGGGAGGACTAGCTCCTGGAATGAGCAGTTCTTC. This sequence joins TRBV10-3 and TRBJ2-1, with 8 positions matching TRBD2. The length of the CDR3 is 14 residues. From germline, CDR1 is ENHRY and CDR2 SYGVKD. V was pared by 8 bases and J by 7 bases, with 10 bases of the junction left unmatched.

This clonotype showed up many times. The chain carries TRBV6-5 and TRBJ2-3; possibly TRBD1 or TRBD2 for D (5 bases each). V was pared by 4 bases and J by 6 bases, with 17 bases between. There are 15 residues in the CDR3. CDR1 and CDR2 from the germline V gene are MNHEY and SVGAGI. This CDR3 reads CASSSRDARVDTQYF. For the CDR3, the DNA is TGTGCCAGCAGTTCCCGGGACGCTAGAGTGGATACGCAGTATTTT.

V gene TRBV28 combines with J gene TRBJ1-1; D gene unclear. V was shortened by 8 bases and J by 4 bases, with 14 bases between the two germline ends. The germline V gene encodes CDR1 MDHEN and CDR2 SYDVKM. This CDR3 comprises 13 residues. As DNA, the CDR3 is TGTGCCAGCTGGGCGGGTTGGGGCACTGAAGCTTTCTTT. It codes for CASWAGWGTEAFF.

The rearrangement joins TRBV6-5 to TRBJ1-1, with TRBD1 as a possible D gene (6 bases). Trimming cost V 4 bases and J 3 bases, with 9 bases left between them. CDR1 and CDR2 from the germline V gene are MNHEY and SVGAGI. The CDR3 is 13 amino acids. As DNA, the CDR3 is TGTGCCAGCAGTTGGGGGCGCGACACTGAAGCTTTCTTT. This sequence encodes CASSWGRDTEAFF.

The V and J genes are TRBV30 and TRBJ2-1; D is undetermined. Per the germline V gene, CDR1 is GTSNPN and CDR2 is SVGIG (reference sequence). Between the trimmed V and J ends, which lost 2 bases and 4 bases, there was a span of 12 bases. The CDR3 is made up of 14 amino acids. The CDR3 here is CAWSRLGIYNEQFF. CDR3 coding DNA: TGTGCCTGGAGTCGGTTGGGGATATACAATGAGCAGTTCTTC.

The chain carries TRBV7-2 and TRBJ2-1; TRBD2 aligns across 11 bases. V was clipped by 1 base and J by 12 bases; unmatched bases: 14. The CDR3 length is 17 residues. The germline CDR1 and CDR2 sequences are SGHTA and FQGNSA. The CDR3 protein is CASSLVLASGGRVRQFF. The CDR3 DNA is TGTGCCAGCAGCTTAGTTTTGGCTAGCGGGGGGCGTGTTAGGCAGTTCTTC.

The chain uses TRBV4-3 and TRBJ2-1, with D tentatively TRBD2 (5 bases). V was shortened by 2 bases and J by 8 bases, with 16 bases between the two germline ends. The CDR3 has 15 residues. Germline V lookup: CDR1 LGHNA, CDR2 YSLEER. Here the CDR3 DNA reads TGCGCCAGCAGCCAATCCCCTGGCGGGTTTGATGAGCAGTTCTTC. Amino acids: CASSQSPGGFDEQFF.

A few counts support this clonotype. The V gene is TRBV6-2 or TRBV6-3, the J gene TRBJ1-2; D possibly corresponds to TRBD1 (5 bases). This CDR3 is 18 amino acids long. Trimming stripped 4 bases from V and 2 bases from J, with 23 bases between. The germline V gene has CDR1 MNHEY and CDR2 SVGEGT. The CDR3 spells CASSSTPGRPISNYGYTF. In DNA form, the CDR3 reads TGTGCCAGCAGTTCGACGCCGGGACGCCCCATATCAAACTATGGCTACACCTTC.

Only a few counts were recorded for this clonotype. V and J are TRBV6-1 and TRBJ2-4; 7 bases map to TRBD1. V gave up 6 bases and J gave up 6 bases; unmatched junction bases: 5. Germline V lookup: CDR1 MNHNS, CDR2 SASEGT. CDR3 size: 13 residues. CDR3 region: CASRETGTNIQYF. CDR3 sequence (DNA): TGTGCCAGCAGGGAGACAGGGACAAACATTCAGTACTTC.

This clonotype was counted a few times. The chain is built from TRBV19 and TRBJ2-7; 7 positions match TRBD2. The length of the CDR3 is 13 residues. In germline, CDR1 is LNHDA, CDR2 SQIVND (reference sequence). Trimming cost V 8 bases and J 5 bases; bases outside gene matches: 9. The CDR3 here is CASSLAVANEQYF. The CDR3 nucleotides are TGTGCCAGTTCGCTAGCGGTCGCCAACGAGCAGTACTTC.

This clonotype was seen more than once but under ten times. This chain joins TRBV7-9 and TRBJ2-1, with 8 positions matching TRBD1. From germline, CDR1 is SEHNR and CDR2 FQNEAQ (reference sequence). This CDR3 has 16 amino acids. With V trimmed by 4 bases and J by 3 bases, 8 bases remained unmatched. The CDR3 loop is CASSSKTGAVYNEQFF. In nucleotides, the CDR3 is TGTGCCAGCAGCTCAAAGACAGGGGCCGTCTACAATGAGCAGTTCTTC.

This clonotype was detected a few times. J is TRBJ1-3 and V is TRBV18; D might be TRBD1 (5 bases). The germline V gene encodes CDR1 KGHSH and CDR2 LQKENI. The CDR3 is made up of 16 amino acids. V lost 2 bases, J lost 3 bases, and 14 bases lay in between. CDR3 protein: CASSPSVGEGGNTIYF. In DNA form, the CDR3 reads TGTGCCAGCTCACCATCAGTAGGGGAAGGTGGAAACACCATATATTTT.